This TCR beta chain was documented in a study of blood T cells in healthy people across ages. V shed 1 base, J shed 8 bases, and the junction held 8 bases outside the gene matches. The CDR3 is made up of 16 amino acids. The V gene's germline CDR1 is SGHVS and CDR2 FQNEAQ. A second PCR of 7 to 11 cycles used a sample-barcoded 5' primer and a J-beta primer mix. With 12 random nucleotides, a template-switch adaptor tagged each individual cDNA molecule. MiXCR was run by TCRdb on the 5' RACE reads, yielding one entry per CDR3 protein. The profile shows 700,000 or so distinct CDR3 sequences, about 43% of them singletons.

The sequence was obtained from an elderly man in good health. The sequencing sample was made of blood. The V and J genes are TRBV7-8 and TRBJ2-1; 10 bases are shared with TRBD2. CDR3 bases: TGTGCCAGCAGCTTAGACGCTAGCGGGAGTATGGATGAGCAGTTCTTC. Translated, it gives CASSLDASGSMDEQFF. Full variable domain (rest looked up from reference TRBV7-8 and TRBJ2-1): GAGVSQSPRYKVAKRGQDVALRCDPISGHVSLFWYQQALGQGPEFLTYFQNEAQLDKSGLPSDRFFAERPEGSVSTLKIQRTQQEDSAVYLCASSLDASGSMDEQFFGPGTRLTVL.